This T cell receptor (beta chain) is from a study of Graves' ophthalmopathy and Graves' hyperthyroidism (dated by TCRdb to the late 2010s). Background for the entire study: Peripheral blood was collected before any treatment was given, at the time of initial diagnosis. The study used signatures of the TCR beta repertoire to tell Graves' ophthalmopathy apart from Graves' hyperthyroidism and to predict which patients would progress to ophthalmopathy. In total, around 140 blood samples were TCR-sequenced: around 42 ophthalmopathy, over 70 hyperthyroidism and about 17 hyperthyroidism-to-ophthalmopathy patients. To explore V-J signatures that distinguish ophthalmopathy from hyperthyroidism, a discovery set of about a hundred patients was enrolled, made up of 40 to 45 with ophthalmopathy and fewer than 60 with stable hyperthyroidism. The independent validation cohort included roughly 19 hyperthyroidism patients plus 17 patients who later progressed from hyperthyroidism to ophthalmopathy. In about six hyperthyroidism patients, T-cell repertoires of thyroid tissue and blood were compared. Following sampling, methimazole starting at 30 mg daily was administered to hyperthyroidism patients, and high-dose intravenous methylprednisolone was administered to ophthalmopathy patients.

The sample holds one count of this clonotype. This clone's antigen is unknown. No base qualities exist here, and no much larger clone lies one base off it. One read yields weak evidence. V is pruned by 1 base and J by 2 bases, leaving 10 bases of the junction without a gene match. The CDR3 sequence holds 18 residues, the cysteine and phenylalanine included. The kept DNA is CDR3 alone, 54 bases in frame from the first base. As encoded in the germline V gene, CDR1 is SGHVS while CDR2 is FNYEAQ. Patients with ophthalmopathy had moderately to severely active disease, with a Clinical Activity Score of 3 or more, a NOSPECS grade of 4 or more, and a disease duration of less than 3 months. Patients with other autoimmune diseases, uncontrolled infections, pregnancy or lactation were excluded from the study. Clinical symptoms, serum thyroxine, TRAb, thyroid ultrasound and orbital computed tomography were used for diagnosis. PBMCs were isolated from approximately 10 ml of fresh peripheral blood by Ficoll-Paque density gradient centrifugation. Trizol reagent was used to extract the total RNA, and its quality was then checked on an Agilent 2100 Bioanalyzer.

Broader findings and caveats from the paper: In validation, the model predicted ophthalmopathy progression with more than 55% sensitivity and approximately 72% specificity; 12 predicted patients were CT-confirmed with GO in a median of approximately 6.2 months. The 13-signature model separated ophthalmopathy from stable hyperthyroidism with approximately 90% sensitivity and around 84% specificity in cross-validation, and 80%/75% in the test set. Most of the expanded thyroid clonotypes with a frequency above 0.001 were also detected in blood, and it was suggested that the thyroid immune response may be reflected by blood repertoires. Sample size was not statistically predetermined, and group allocation was not concealed from the investigators.

For repertoire sequencing, the TCR beta CDR3 regions were amplified from RNA transcripts. HTBI primers and the Qiagen OneStep RT-PCR kit were used in a first-round RT-PCR, which was followed by a second-round multiplex PCR, size selection and purification. The libraries underwent paired-end sequencing with 100 bp reads on an Illumina HiSeq2000. In the original analysis: SOAPnuke was used for read processing, and reads with adapters, uncalled bases, a mean Phred below 15, or no exact constant-primer or identifier match were discarded. COPE v1.2.5 was used to merge high-quality paired reads. Clonotypes were defined as unique nucleotide sequences and were aligned to IMGT TRB V, D and J references using MiTCR v1.1. Only V-J combinations with frequency above 0.0001 were analysed, covering approximately 99% of repertoires. For each V-J combination, a TCR clonal expansion and chaos score was defined as the ratio of F50 clonal expansion to chaos observed in the TCRdist matrix. Welch's t-statistics and random forest were used to reduce features to about 13 V-J combinations, which were fed into a naive Bayes classifier. The similarity between thyroid and blood repertoires was quantified using the Morisita-Horn index. TCRdb redid the processing of the public reads, applying fastp at Q25 and MiXCR, and retained in-frame beta chains. Identical CDR3 protein sequences are pooled into one entry, listed with their most common genes and DNA. TCRdb, not the authors, supplied the V and J calls. Present in this sample are approximately 45,000 distinct CDR3 sequences, around 48% of which were seen just once. Of the sample, about 25% falls within the top ten clones.

The chain was built from TRBV7-6 and TRBJ2-7; a stretch of 11 junction bases matches TRBD2. This clonotype was obtained from an adult man with Graves' ophthalmopathy. The sequenced material came from peripheral blood. In nucleotides, the sequence is TGTGCCAGCAGCTTAGGCCGACCGGGACTAGCGGACCCCTACGAGCAGTACTTC. Its translation is CASSLGRPGLADPYEQYF. The CDR3, completed at both ends by the reference TRBV7-6 and TRBJ2-7 genes, gives the full variable domain GAGVSQSPRYKVTKRGQDVALRCDPISGHVSLYWYRQALGQGPEFLTYFNYEAQQDKSGLPNDRFSAERPEGSISTLTIQRTEQRDSAMYRCASSLGRPGLADPYEQYFGPGTRLTVT.